This TCR beta chain was recovered during a study of blood T cell repertoires in COVID-19. Germline CDR1 is LGHNA and CDR2 is YNFKEQ. This CDR3 is 14 amino acids long. V dropped 0 bases and J dropped 4 bases, with 9 bases sitting between them. Produced via immunoSEQ multiplex PCR; TCRdb's table is partial and in-frame only. The sample yields 250,000 to 350,000 clones, nearly 90% seen once. This sequence joins TRBV4-2 and TRBJ1-2; D remains ambiguous. The clonotype was recovered from a woman between 18 and 29 years old with acute COVID-19. The sequenced material came from PBMCs or T cells enriched from blood (not recorded which). This chain's CDR3 is CASSQDESFYGYTF. DNA for the CDR3: TGTGCCAGCAGCCAAGATGAGAGTTTCTATGGCTACACCTTC.